This T cell receptor (beta chain) derives from a study of cytomegalovirus exposure and HLA in healthy donors. Notes on the study in general: Previously analyzed data showed that most TCR beta V segments were productive at a frequency of about 90% or about 30%.

Worth noting for this clone: Its antigen is still unknown.

V dropped 4 bases and J dropped 0 bases, with 13 bases sitting between them. The CDR3 extends over 15 amino acids. Germline assignment: CDR1 ENHRY and CDR2 SYGVKD. Primers for the PCR totalled 60 Vbeta and 13 Jbeta. The method was immunoSEQ multiplex PCR; TCRdb's version includes in-frame clones alone and lacks a portion of them. The sample shows 120,000 to 150,000 clones, 84% of them seen only once. This clonotype originated in a boy aged 2 to 10 in good health and CMV-seronegative. This chain joins TRBV10-3 and TRBJ2-7, with D possibly matching TRBD1 (6 bases). Material: PBMCs. CDR3 DNA sequence: TGTGCCATCAGTGTGGGTTCAGGGGCCTCCTACGAGCAGTACTTC. Protein product: CAISVGSGASYEQYF.